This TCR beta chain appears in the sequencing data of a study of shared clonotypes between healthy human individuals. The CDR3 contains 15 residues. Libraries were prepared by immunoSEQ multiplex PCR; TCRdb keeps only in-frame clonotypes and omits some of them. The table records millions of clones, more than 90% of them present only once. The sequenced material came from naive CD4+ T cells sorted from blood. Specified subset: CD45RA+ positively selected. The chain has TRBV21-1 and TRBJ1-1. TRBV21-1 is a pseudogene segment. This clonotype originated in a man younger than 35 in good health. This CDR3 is CASSKKGGMNTEAFF. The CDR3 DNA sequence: TGTGCCAGCAGCAAGAAGGGAGGTATGAACACTGAAGCTTTCTTT.